This TCR beta chain was captured in a study of PD-L1 blockade in urothelial cancer. Germline V gene data show CDR1 as SGHRS and CDR2 as YFSETQ. V was cut by 1 base and J by 2 bases, with 9 bases left in between. The CDR3 runs to 14 residues. Time point meaning: peripheral blood 6 weeks after treatment start. Some clones are missing from TCRdb's copy, which holds only in-frame ones; the method was immunoSEQ multiplex PCR. The table has roughly 50,000 clones, more than 80% seen once. This sequence originates from a man aged 65-85 years with urothelial cancer. Material: PBMCs, obtained around atezolizumab (anti-PD-L1) treatment. The chain recombines TRBV5-1 with TRBJ2-5, with D tentatively TRBD1 (6 bases). CDR3 DNA sequence: TGCGCCAGCAGCTTGACAGGGCTTCAAGAGACCCAGTACTTC. This translates into CASSLTGLQETQYF.